This TCR beta chain was observed in a study of vaccination and CD4 T cells after COVID-19. In the study overall: Overlapping SARS-CoV-2, HCoV-NL63, HCoV-OC43 and HCoV-229E spike peptides stimulated the cells.

CDR1 and CDR2 (germline): WNHNN, SYGVQD (reference sequence). The CDR3 runs to 16 residues. V gave up 0 bases and J gave up 2 bases, with 14 bases separating them. Stated treatment: approximately nine-day PBMC culture with coronavirus spike peptide pools or control peptides (ViraFEST assay). Harvesting of the unexposed donor's CD4+ T cells predated the COVID-19 pandemic (2011-2018). Peptide pool stimulation in ViraFEST expanded antigen-specific T cells, whose TCRs were then sequenced. Concerning this clonotype: The antigen remains unidentified.

Sequenced with the Oncomine TCR Beta short-read assay was DNA taken from cultured CD4+ T cells. After culture, CD4+ T cells served as the source for genomic DNA extraction. TCRdb re-analysed the PCR reads in MiXCR, keeping a single row per CDR3 protein. This table has about 11,000 distinct CDR3 sequences, almost 40% appearing once. The sample was CD4+ T cells from blood, cultured in vitro. The TCR originated in a human donor in good health. The chain is built from TRBV10-1 and TRBJ2-7; a possible D gene is TRBD1 (6 bases). In DNA form, the CDR3 reads TGCGCCAGCAGTGAGTCGGTGCAGGGGCCGACCTACGAGCAGTACTTC. The encoded protein is CASSESVQGPTYEQYF.